This note documents a single T cell receptor (beta chain) sequence. Antigen unknown. The CDR3 runs 12 residues. The germline V gene encodes CDR1 GTSNPN and CDR2 SVGIG (reference sequence). V was shortened by 3 bases and J by 4 bases, with 9 bases between the two germline ends. The record originates from a study of T cell responses to AZD1222 COVID-19 vaccine. Points from the study as a whole: Donors were largely white British and mainly female; clonal diversity was possibly underestimated. At 160-218 and 743-854, vaccine-associated CD4 TCRs were dominant, and they spanned spike. Sampling that yielded the repertoires occurred only after the peak T cell response. Following two doses of AZD1222, Spike-specific TCR breadth and depth rose.

The method was immunoSEQ multiplex PCR; TCRdb's version includes in-frame clones alone and lacks a portion of them. The sample lists about 170,000 clones, roughly nine tenths occurring once. This chain links TRBV30 with TRBJ2-5, with D unresolved. Sequencing was performed on peripheral blood, taken on day 0 of AZD1222 vaccination. The clonotype was recovered from an adult in good health. CDR3 amino acids: CAWSPWAETQYF. As DNA, the CDR3 is TGTGCCTGGAGCCCATGGGCAGAGACCCAGTACTTC.